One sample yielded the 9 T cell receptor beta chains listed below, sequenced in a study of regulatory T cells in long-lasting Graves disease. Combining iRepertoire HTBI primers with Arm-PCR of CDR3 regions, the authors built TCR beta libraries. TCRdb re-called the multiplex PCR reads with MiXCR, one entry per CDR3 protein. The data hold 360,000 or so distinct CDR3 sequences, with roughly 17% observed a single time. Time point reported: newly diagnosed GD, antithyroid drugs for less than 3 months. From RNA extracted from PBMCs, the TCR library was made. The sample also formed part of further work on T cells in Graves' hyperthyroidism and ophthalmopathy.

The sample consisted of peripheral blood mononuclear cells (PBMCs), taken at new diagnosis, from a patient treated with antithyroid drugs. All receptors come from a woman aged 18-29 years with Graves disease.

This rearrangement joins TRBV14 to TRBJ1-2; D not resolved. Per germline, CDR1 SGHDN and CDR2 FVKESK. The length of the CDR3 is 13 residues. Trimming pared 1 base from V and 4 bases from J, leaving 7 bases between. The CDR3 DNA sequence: TGTGCCAGCAGCCAAGGGGGATTCTATGGCTACACCTTC. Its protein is CASSQGGFYGYTF.

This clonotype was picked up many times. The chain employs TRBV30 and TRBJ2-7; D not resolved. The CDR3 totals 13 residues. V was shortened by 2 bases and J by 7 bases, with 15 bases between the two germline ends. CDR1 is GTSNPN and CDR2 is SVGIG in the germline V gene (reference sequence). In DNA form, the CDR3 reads TGTGCCTGGAGTAGAAGAGACTGGTGGGAGCAGTACTTC. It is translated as CAWSRRDWWEQYF.

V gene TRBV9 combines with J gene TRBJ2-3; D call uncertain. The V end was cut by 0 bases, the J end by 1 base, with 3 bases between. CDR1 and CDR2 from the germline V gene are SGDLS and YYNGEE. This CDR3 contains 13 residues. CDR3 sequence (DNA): TGTGCCAGCAGCGTAGGCCGCACAGATACGCAGTATTTT. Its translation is CASSVGRTDTQYF. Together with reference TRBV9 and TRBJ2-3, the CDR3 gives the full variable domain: DSGVTQTPKHLITATGQRVTLRCSPRSGDLSVYWYQQSLDQGLQFLIQYYNGEERAKGNILERFSAQQFPDLHSELNLSSLELGDSALYFCASSVGRTDTQYFGPGTRLTVL.

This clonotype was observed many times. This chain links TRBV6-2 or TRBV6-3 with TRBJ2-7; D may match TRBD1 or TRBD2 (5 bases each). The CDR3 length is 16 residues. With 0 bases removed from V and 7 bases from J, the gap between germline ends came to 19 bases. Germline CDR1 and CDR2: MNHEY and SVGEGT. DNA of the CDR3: TGTGCCAGCAGTTACTCGACGGCAGGGTTTGGGGGAGAGCAGTACTTC. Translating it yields CASSYSTAGFGGEQYF.

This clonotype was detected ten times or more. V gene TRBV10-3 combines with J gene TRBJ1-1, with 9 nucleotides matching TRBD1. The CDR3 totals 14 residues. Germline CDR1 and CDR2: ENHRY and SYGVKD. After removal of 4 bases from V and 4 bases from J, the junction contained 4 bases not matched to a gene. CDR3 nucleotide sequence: TGTGCCATCAGTGGAACAGGGGGCGGCACTGAAGCTTTCTTT. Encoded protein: CAISGTGGGTEAFF.

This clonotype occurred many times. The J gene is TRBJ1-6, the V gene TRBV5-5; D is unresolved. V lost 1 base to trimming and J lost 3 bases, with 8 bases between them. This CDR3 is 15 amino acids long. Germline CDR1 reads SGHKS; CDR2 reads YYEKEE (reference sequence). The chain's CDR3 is CASSLNGLYNSPLHF. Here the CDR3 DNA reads TGTGCCAGCAGCTTGAACGGACTCTATAATTCACCCCTCCACTTT.

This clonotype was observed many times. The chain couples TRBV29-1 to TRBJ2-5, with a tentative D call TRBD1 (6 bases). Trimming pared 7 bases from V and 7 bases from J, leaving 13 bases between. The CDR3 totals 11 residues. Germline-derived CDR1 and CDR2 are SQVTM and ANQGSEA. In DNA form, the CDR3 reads TGCAGCGGAGGACAGTCCGGGACCCAGTACTTC. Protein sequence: CSGGQSGTQYF. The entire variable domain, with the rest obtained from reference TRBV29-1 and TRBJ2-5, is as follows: SAVISQKPSRDICQRGTSLTIQCQVDSQVTMMFWYRQQPGQSLTLIATANQGSEATYESGFVIDKFPISRPNLTFSTLTVSNMSPEDSSIYLCSGGQSGTQYFGPGTRLLVL.

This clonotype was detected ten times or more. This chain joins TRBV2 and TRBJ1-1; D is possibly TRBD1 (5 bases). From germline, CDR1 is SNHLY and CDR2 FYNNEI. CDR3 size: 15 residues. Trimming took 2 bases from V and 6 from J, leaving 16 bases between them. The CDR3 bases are TGTGCCAGCAGTGAAATGACGGGGGATAACGCTGAAGCTTTCTTT. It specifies CASSEMTGDNAEAFF.

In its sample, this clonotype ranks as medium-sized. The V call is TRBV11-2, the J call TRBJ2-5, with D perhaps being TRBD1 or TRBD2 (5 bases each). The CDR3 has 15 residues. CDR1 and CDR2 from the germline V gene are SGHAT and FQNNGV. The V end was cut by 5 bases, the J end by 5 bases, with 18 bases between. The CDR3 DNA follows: TGTGCCAGCAGCCTACCCGGGTGGGGGTCGGAGACCCAGTACTTC. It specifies CASSLPGWGSETQYF.